This passage covers 14 T cell receptor beta chains from one sample sequenced in a study of blood T cells in healthy people across ages (dated by TCRdb to 2013 to 2016). Libraries were made using 5' RACE. The instrument was an Illumina HiSeq 2500. A second PCR of about 6 to 12 cycles was run with a J-beta primer mix and a sample-barcoded 5' primer. The public reads were reanalyzed by TCRdb: fastp trimming at Q25, MiXCR alignment, in-frame beta chains only. Under each unique CDR3 protein, matching rows form one entry showing the most common genes and DNA. The sample table holds about 620,000 distinct CDR3 sequences, of which more than 45% were seen once. Approximately 15% of the sample belongs to the ten largest clones. The sequenced material came from blood. The receptors stem from a woman over 75 in good health.

The chain links TRBV28 to TRBJ1-2, with a weak D call TRBD1 (5 bases). V gave up 10 bases and J gave up 2 bases, with 11 bases separating them. The CDR3 length is 12 residues. Germline V gives CDR1 MDHEN, CDR2 SYDVKM. The CDR3 protein is CATRSGNYGYTF. As DNA, the CDR3 is TGTGCCACCAGATCAGGGAACTATGGCTACACCTTC.

There are a few counts of this clonotype. V is TRBV6-4 and J is TRBJ2-2; D gene uncertain. In germline, CDR1 is MRHNA, CDR2 SNTAGT. V was shortened by 0 bases and J by 5 bases, with 10 bases between the two germline ends. The CDR3 runs to 15 residues. The CDR3 coding sequence is TGTGCCAGCAGTGACTCGGTAGCTGGGACCGGGGAGCTGTTTTTT. This encodes CASSDSVAGTGELFF.

The chain carries TRBV5-1 and TRBJ2-2, with 8 bases identical to TRBD1. The V gene end was trimmed by 1 base and the J gene end by 3 bases; junction bases not matched to a gene: 2. CDR3 length: 15 amino acids. Germline V gives CDR1 SGHRS, CDR2 YFSETQ. The CDR3 here is CASSLIQGDTGELFF. In nucleotides, the CDR3 is TGCGCCAGCAGCTTGATACAGGGGGACACCGGGGAGCTGTTTTTT.

This clonotype was seen ten or more times. This sequence joins TRBV7-2 and TRBJ2-3, with 11 bases fitting TRBD2. The V gene's germline CDR1 is SGHTA and CDR2 FQGNSA. This CDR3 has 14 residues. The junction had 6 bases not matched to a gene; V was cut back by 7 bases and J by 6 bases. The chain's CDR3 is CASMLAGGVDTQYF. The CDR3 DNA is TGTGCCAGCATGCTAGCGGGAGGTGTTGATACGCAGTATTTT. Filled out from reference TRBV7-2 and TRBJ2-3, the complete variable domain reads GAGVSQSPSNKVTEKGKDVELRCDPISGHTALYWYRQSLGQGLEFLIYFQGNSAPDKSGLPSDRFSAERTGGSVSTLTIQRTQQEDSAVYLCASMLAGGVDTQYFGPGTRLTVL.

V and J are TRBV20-1 and TRBJ1-1, with 7 bases identical to TRBD1. The CDR3 length is 14 residues. V was clipped by 6 bases and J by 1 base; unmatched bases: 8. CDR1 and CDR2 (germline): DFQATT, SNEGSKA (reference sequence). For the CDR3, the DNA is TGCAGTGCCCAGGGGGGGCAGTCGAACACTGAAGCTTTCTTT. Amino acid sequence: CSAQGGQSNTEAFF.

Comment on this clonotype: A much larger clone lies one base from this, so it may be a read error. The chain links TRBV18 to TRBJ2-3; TRBD2 matches at 10 bases. The CDR3 covers 16 residues. Germline assignment: CDR1 KGHSH and CDR2 LQKENI. CDR3 in DNA: TGTACCAGCTCACCAATACTAGCGGGATTCACAGATACGCAGTATTTT. The encoded protein is CTSSPILAGFTDTQYF.

CDR3: CASSSPTAGGFPDTQYF. Written as DNA, the CDR3 is TGTGCCAGCAGTTCCCCCACAGCGGGGGGCTTCCCAGATACGCAGTATTTT. The chain carries TRBV27 and TRBJ2-3, with 9 bases that match TRBD2. V lost 4 bases and J lost 4; bases outside the gene matches: 12. Germline CDR1 MNHEY, CDR2 SMNVEV (reference sequence). This CDR3 spans 17 amino acids.

The chain carries TRBV4-3 and TRBJ1-4; D ambiguous. Trimming cost V 0 bases and J 4 bases, with 12 bases left between them. This CDR3 is 16 amino acids long. Germline-derived CDR1 and CDR2 are LGHNA and YSLEER. The CDR3 sequence: CASSQEGREYNEKLFF. CDR3 bases: TGCGCCAGCAGCCAAGAAGGACGAGAATATAATGAAAAACTGTTTTTT.

This clonotype was recorded many times. The rearrangement links TRBV2 to TRBJ2-3, with D possibly matching TRBD1 (6 bases). Germline CDR1 reads SNHLY; CDR2 reads FYNNEI. The CDR3 sequence is 15 residues long. Trimming pared 6 bases from V and 2 bases from J, leaving 15 bases between. CDR3 residues: CASRGGLANTDTQYF. The CDR3 nucleotides read TGTGCCAGCAGAGGGGGTCTTGCAAACACAGATACGCAGTATTTT.

The rearrangement uses TRBV12-3 or TRBV12-4 and TRBJ2-3, with D perhaps matching TRBD1 (5 bases). The CDR3 has 14 residues. The ends were cut back, 5 bases at V and 2 bases at J, with 11 bases in the middle. The CDR3 region has the DNA TGTGCCAGCAGTCCCAGGGATTTCACAGATACGCAGTATTTT. Its protein is CASSPRDFTDTQYF.

At least ten counts were recorded for this clonotype. V gene TRBV3-1 combines with J gene TRBJ1-5, with a weak D call TRBD1 (5 bases). The CDR3 is 13 residues long. Germline values: CDR1 LGHDT, CDR2 YNNKEL (reference sequence). Trimming took 2 bases from V and 6 from J, leaving 8 bases between them. This chain's CDR3 is CASSQMGVQPQHF. CDR3 nucleotides: TGTGCCAGCAGCCAAATGGGGGTTCAGCCCCAGCATTTT.

V is TRBV4-1 and J is TRBJ2-2; 13 bases match TRBD2. Germline V lookup: CDR1 MGHRA, CDR2 YSYEKL. This CDR3 region has 17 residues. With V trimmed by 5 bases and J by 5 bases, 8 bases remained unmatched. This chain's CDR3 is CASSATSGRAMTGELFF. As DNA, the CDR3 is TGCGCCAGCAGCGCTACTAGCGGGAGGGCCATGACCGGGGAGCTGTTTTTT.

The chain employs TRBV20-1 and TRBJ2-5; D is perhaps TRBD1 (5 bases). The CDR3 length is 15 residues. The germline V gene encodes CDR1 DFQATT and CDR2 SNEGSKA (reference sequence). Trimming stripped 5 bases from V and 4 bases from J, with 20 bases between. Here the CDR3 reads CSAANQGNRRETQYF. The CDR3 DNA reads as TGCAGTGCTGCGAATCAGGGTAATAGAAGAGAGACCCAGTACTTC.

The sample holds many counts of this clonotype. The chain has TRBV4-1 and TRBJ2-1; D gene uncertain. Germline assignment: CDR1 MGHRA and CDR2 YSYEKL. The length of the CDR3 is 12 residues. The ends were cut back, 0 bases at V and 9 bases at J, with 6 bases in the middle. The CDR3 region has the DNA TGCGCCAGCAGCCAAGATGGCACTGAGCAGTTCTTC. Protein: CASSQDGTEQFF.